The clone carrying this TCR beta chain was recorded many times. The entry originates in a study of T cells after yellow fever vaccination. Study overall: Preparation of fractions with low cell numbers was performed using SMART-Seq v4 Ultra Low Input.

Study results and limitations: Re-detected after boosting: most primary clones, approximately 97% of CD4 and less than 90% of CD8. Some clonotypes, a small share, were shared between CD4 and CD8 compartments. By day 5 rather than day 15, the secondary response had peaked, though it was weaker.

MiXCR, applied by TCRdb to the 5' RACE reads, yields one record per CDR3 protein. The table includes around 31,000 distinct CDR3 sequences, about 10% detected once. V was clipped by 6 bases and J by 0 bases, with 11 bases between them. The CDR3 runs 15 residues. This receptor was taken from a man younger than 35 who received the YFV17D yellow fever vaccine. Source: PBMCs, either bulk or a sorted T-cell subset (CD4+, CD8+, memory, or dextramer-sorted; not recorded which), taken less than 16 days after the first yellow fever vaccination. This chain joins TRBV12-3 or TRBV12-4 and TRBJ2-2; D is undetermined. CDR3 amino acids: CASRTGFPNTGELFF. The CDR3 DNA sequence: TGTGCCAGCAGGACCGGGTTCCCGAACACCGGGGAGCTGTTTTTT.